This TCR beta chain was sequenced in a study of OX40 agonist ivuxolimab in advanced cancers. About the study as a whole: Ivuxolimab was an agonistic, fully human IgG2 monoclonal antibody directed against OX40 (CD134), a costimulatory receptor. Intravenous ivuxolimab was administered to patients every 2 weeks at six dose levels: 0.01, 0.1, 0.3, 1.5, 3 and 10 mg/kg. Of the 50 to 55 dose-escalation patients, hepatocellular carcinoma was present in about 20, melanoma in roughly 15, renal cell carcinoma in 9 and head and neck cancer in 9. The dose-escalation cohort was roughly 83% male with a mean age of approximately 60 years, ranging from about 23 to 85. Prior anti-PD-1, anti-PD-L1 or anti-CTLA-4 therapy was permitted, and less than 45% of dose-escalation patients had received checkpoint inhibitors. Partial responses occurred in three dose-escalation patients: two with cutaneous melanoma and one with hepatocellular carcinoma. Peripheral TCRbeta sequencing aimed to test whether ivuxolimab altered TCR sequence diversity and caused clonal T-cell expansion. The paper describes the monotherapy dose-escalation part (N of about 54 patients) of the phase I trial of ivuxolimab.

General study outcomes and caveats: Which antigens the clonally expanded peripheral T cells were specific for was not determined. At doses of 0.1 to 3.0 mg/kg, clonal expansion of both CD4+ and CD8+ T cells in blood was seen between baseline and week 6. In partial responders in the 0.1-3.0 mg/kg groups, normalized peripheral clonal expansion was found to be among the lowest, especially among CD8+ T cells. After ivuxolimab, CD8+ T cells had more expanded clones than CD4+ T cells on average. Low levels of normalized T-cell clonal expansion were also seen in some nonresponding patients.

The trial excluded patients who had a history of autoimmune disease or who were on systemic immunosuppression. Peripheral blood for TCR sequencing was collected from all dose cohorts at baseline, on cycle 4 day 1, and on cycle 7 day 1. Samples came from an open-label, multicenter, first-in-human phase I dose-escalation trial of ivuxolimab. Adults with locally advanced or metastatic head and neck squamous cell, hepatocellular, melanoma or renal cell carcinoma were enrolled in the trial. Before TCR sequencing, CD4+ T cells and CD8+ T cells were sorted from peripheral blood as separate populations. Concerning this clone itself: This receptor's antigen is unknown. Base-call qualities are not available, and no considerably larger clone is one nucleotide away.

The CDR3 starts with the cysteine, ends with the phenylalanine, and has 15 residues. Only the CDR3 region is kept as DNA, spanning 45 bases read in frame from base 1. The trim is 3 bases for V and 4 bases for J, with a gap of 13 bases between the germline ends. CDR1 SGHTA and CDR2 FQGNSA were looked up in the germline V gene. Genomic DNA was extracted from sorted cells for sequencing of the TCRbeta CDR3 region. The immunoSEQ Assay was used for sequencing of TCRbeta CDR3 regions. Drawn from immuneACCESS, this table holds only the in-frame rearrangements with V and J called that TCRdb kept. Clones are partly lost; checked studies trace under half to an unresolved V gene and leave the rest unexplained. This sample lists fewer than 90,000 clones; 88% were detected once. The ten largest clones represent 0.65% to 0.95% of the sample.

The sequence was obtained from an adult with an advanced solid tumor such as melanoma, head and neck, liver or kidney cancer. The material sequenced was CD4+ or CD8+ T cells sorted from blood, taken in a trial of the OX40 agonist ivuxolimab. The chain is made from TRBV7-2 and TRBJ2-1; the D gene is perhaps TRBD1, from 6 matching bases. CDR3 protein: CASSFQGLVYNEQFF. The DNA sequence reads TGTGCCAGCAGCTTTCAGGGGTTGGTTTACAATGAGCAGTTCTTC.